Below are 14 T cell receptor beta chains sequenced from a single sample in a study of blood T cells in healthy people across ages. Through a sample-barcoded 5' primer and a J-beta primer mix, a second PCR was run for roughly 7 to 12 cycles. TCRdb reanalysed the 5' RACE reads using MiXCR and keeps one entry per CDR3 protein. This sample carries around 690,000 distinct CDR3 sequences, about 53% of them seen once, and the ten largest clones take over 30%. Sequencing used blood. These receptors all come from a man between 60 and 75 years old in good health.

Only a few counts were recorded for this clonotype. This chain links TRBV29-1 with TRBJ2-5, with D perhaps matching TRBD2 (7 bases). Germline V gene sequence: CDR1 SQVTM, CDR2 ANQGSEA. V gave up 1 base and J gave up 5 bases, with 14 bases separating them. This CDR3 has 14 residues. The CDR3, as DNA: TGCAGCGTTGAAGGTCGGGGGGCGGAGGAGACCCAGTACTTC. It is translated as CSVEGRGAEETQYF. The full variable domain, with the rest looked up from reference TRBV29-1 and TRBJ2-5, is SAVISQKPSRDICQRGTSLTIQCQVDSQVTMMFWYRQQPGQSLTLIATANQGSEATYESGFVIDKFPISRPNLTFSTLTVSNMSPEDSSIYLCSVEGRGAEETQYFGPGTRLLVL.

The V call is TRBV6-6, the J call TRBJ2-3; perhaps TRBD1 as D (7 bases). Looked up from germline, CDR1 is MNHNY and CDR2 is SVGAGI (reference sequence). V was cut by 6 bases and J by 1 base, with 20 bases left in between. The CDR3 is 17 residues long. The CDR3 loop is CASSLDRPRGGTDTQYF. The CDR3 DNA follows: TGTGCCAGCAGCCTCGACAGGCCCAGGGGGGGCACAGATACGCAGTATTTT.

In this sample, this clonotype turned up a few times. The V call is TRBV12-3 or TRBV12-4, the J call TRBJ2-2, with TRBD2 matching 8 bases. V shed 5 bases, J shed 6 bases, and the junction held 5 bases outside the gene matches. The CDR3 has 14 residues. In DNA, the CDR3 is TGTGCCAGCAGTACGGGACTAGATTCCGGGGAGCTGTTTTTT. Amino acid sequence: CASSTGLDSGELFF.

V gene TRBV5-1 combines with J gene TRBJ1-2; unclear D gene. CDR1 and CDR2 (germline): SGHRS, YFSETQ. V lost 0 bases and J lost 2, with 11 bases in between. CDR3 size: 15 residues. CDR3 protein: CASSLAVQHNYGYTF. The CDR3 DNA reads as TGCGCCAGCAGCTTGGCGGTACAACACAACTATGGCTACACCTTC.

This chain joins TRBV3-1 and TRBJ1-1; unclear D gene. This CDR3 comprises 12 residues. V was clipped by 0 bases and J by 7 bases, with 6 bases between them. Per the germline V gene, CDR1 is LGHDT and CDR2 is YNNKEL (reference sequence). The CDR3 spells CASSQDGSEAFF. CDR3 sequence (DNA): TGTGCCAGCAGCCAAGATGGGAGTGAAGCTTTCTTT.

The CDR3 DNA sequence: TGTGCCAGCAGCTCAATTAGCGGGAAGCAGTTCTTC. Translation: CASSSISGKQFF. The chain combines TRBV7-9 with TRBJ2-1; 8 nucleotides agree with TRBD2. The germline gives CDR1 SEHNR, CDR2 FQNEAQ (reference sequence). The CDR3 is made up of 12 amino acids. V lost 4 bases to trimming and J lost 11 bases; unmatched junction nucleotides: 4.

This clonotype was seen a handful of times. CDR3 protein: CSAPALAGANVLTF. The CDR3 DNA reads TGCAGTGCCCCGGCACTAGCTGGGGCCAACGTCCTGACTTTC. The chain links TRBV20-1 to TRBJ2-6; TRBD2 might be the D (5 bases). CDR3 size: 14 residues. V was cut by 6 bases and J by 2 bases, with 11 bases left in between. Germline V gives CDR1 DFQATT, CDR2 SNEGSKA (reference sequence).

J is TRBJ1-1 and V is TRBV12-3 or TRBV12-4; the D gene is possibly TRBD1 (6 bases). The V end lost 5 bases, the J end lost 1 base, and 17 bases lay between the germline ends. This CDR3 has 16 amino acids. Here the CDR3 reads CASSQSWTAENTEAFF. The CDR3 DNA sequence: TGTGCCAGCAGTCAAAGCTGGACAGCGGAGAACACTGAAGCTTTCTTT.

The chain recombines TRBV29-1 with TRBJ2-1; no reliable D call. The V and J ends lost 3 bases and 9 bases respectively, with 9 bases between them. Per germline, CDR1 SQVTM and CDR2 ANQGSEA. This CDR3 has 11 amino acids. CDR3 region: CSVDSGLEQFF. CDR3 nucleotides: TGCAGCGTTGACTCCGGGCTTGAGCAGTTCTTC.

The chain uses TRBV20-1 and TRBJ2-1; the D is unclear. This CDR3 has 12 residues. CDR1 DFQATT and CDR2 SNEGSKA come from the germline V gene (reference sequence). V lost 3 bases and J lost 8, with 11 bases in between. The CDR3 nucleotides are TGCAGTGCTAGCGCTGAGGCCCATGAGCAGTTCTTC. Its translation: CSASAEAHEQFF.

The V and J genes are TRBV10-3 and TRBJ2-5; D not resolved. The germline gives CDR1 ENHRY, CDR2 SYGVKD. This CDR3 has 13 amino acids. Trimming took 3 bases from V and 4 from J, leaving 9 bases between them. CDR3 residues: CAISESLTETQYF. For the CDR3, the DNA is TGTGCCATCAGTGAATCCTTAACAGAGACCCAGTACTTC.

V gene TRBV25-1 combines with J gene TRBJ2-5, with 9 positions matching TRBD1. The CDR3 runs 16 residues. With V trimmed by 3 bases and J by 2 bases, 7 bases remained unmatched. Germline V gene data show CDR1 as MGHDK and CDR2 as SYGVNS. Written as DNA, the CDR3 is TGTGCCAGCAGTGAGCCCACGACAGGGGGACAAGAGACCCAGTACTTC. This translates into CASSEPTTGGQETQYF.

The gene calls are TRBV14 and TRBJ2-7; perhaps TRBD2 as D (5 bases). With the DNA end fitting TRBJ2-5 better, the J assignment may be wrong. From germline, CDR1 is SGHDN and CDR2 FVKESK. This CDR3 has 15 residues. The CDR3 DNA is TGTGCCAGCAGCCAAGCTTTCGGGGTTCGGGAGACCCAGTACTTC. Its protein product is CASSQAFGVRETQYF.

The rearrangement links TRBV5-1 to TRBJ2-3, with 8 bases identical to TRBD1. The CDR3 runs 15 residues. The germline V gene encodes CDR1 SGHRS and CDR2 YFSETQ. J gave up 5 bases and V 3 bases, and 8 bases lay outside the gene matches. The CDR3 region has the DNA TGCGCCAGCAGCTCGACAGGGGAGAGAAGAGATACGCAGTATTTT. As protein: CASSSTGERRDTQYF.